This TCR beta chain was captured in a study of T cells in Graves' hyperthyroidism and ophthalmopathy. Study-wide results and limits: The majority of expanded thyroid clonotypes above 0.001 also appeared in blood.

V shed 2 bases, J shed 7 bases, and the junction held 6 bases outside the gene matches. The germline V gene has CDR1 SGHDT and CDR2 YYEEEE. The CDR3 consists of 13 residues. Orbital computed tomography and thyroid ultrasound, together with serum TRAb and thyroxine and clinical symptoms, were used for diagnoses. This clonotype appeared a few times. The antigen remains unidentified. TCR beta CDR3 regions were amplified from RNA transcripts. The HTBI set primed first-round TCR CDR3 RT-PCR. TCRdb itself ran the multiplex PCR reads through MiXCR, one entry per CDR3 protein. The sample consists of 400,000 to 600,000 distinct CDR3 sequences, around 16% of them appearing once.

Input material: blood. The chain uses TRBV5-6 and TRBJ2-7; 7 positions match TRBD1. The TCR comes from a woman in her twenties or thirties with Graves' ophthalmopathy. The DNA of the CDR3 is TGTGCCAGCAGCTTCATACAGGGGCGGGAGCAGTACTTC. This gives the protein CASSFIQGREQYF.